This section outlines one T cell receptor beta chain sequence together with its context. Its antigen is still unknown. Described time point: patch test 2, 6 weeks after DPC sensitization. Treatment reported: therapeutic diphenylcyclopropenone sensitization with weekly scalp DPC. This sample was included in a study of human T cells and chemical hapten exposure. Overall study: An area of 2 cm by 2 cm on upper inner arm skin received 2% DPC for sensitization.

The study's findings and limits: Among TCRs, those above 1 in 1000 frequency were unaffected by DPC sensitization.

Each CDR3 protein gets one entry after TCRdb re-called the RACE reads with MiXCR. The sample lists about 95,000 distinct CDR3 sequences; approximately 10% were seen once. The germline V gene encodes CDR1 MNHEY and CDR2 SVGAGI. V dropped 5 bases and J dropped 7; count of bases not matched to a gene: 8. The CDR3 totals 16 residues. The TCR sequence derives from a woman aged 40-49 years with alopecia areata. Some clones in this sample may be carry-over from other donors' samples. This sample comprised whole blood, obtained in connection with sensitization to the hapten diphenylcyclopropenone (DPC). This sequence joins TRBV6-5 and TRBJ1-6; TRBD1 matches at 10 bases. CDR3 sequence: CASSLKPGQGNSPLHF. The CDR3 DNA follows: TGTGCCAGCAGTCTTAAGCCGGGACAGGGGAATTCACCCCTCCACTTT.